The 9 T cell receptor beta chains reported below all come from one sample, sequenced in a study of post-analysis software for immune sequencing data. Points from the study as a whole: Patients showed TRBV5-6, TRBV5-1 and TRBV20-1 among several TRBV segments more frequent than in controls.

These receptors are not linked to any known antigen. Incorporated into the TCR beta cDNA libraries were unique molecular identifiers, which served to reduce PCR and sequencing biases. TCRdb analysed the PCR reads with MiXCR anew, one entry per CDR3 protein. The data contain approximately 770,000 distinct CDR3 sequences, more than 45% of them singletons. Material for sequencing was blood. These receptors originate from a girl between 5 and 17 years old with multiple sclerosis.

Written as DNA, the CDR3 is TGCAGTGCTCACGGGGCCCGGGACATACCCAATCAGCCCCAGCATTTT. It is translated as CSAHGARDIPNQPQHF. The chain links TRBV20-1 to TRBJ1-5, with a tentative D call TRBD1 (6 bases). The germline gives CDR1 DFQATT, CDR2 SNEGSKA (reference sequence). With 5 bases removed from V and 3 bases from J, the gap between germline ends came to 20 bases. CDR3 length: 16 residues.

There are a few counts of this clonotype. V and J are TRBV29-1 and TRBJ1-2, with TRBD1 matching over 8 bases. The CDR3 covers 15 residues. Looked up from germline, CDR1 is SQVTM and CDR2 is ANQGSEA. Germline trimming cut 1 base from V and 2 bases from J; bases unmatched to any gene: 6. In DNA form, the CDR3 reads TGCAGCGTTGAAGTTGGGCAGGGGGCGAACTATGGCTACACCTTC. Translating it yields CSVEVGQGANYGYTF.

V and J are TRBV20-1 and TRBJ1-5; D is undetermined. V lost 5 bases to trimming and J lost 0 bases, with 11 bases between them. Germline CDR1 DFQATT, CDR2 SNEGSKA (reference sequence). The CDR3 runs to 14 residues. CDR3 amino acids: CSAPGGYSNQPQHF. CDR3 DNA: TGCAGTGCTCCCGGCGGATATAGCAATCAGCCCCAGCATTTT.

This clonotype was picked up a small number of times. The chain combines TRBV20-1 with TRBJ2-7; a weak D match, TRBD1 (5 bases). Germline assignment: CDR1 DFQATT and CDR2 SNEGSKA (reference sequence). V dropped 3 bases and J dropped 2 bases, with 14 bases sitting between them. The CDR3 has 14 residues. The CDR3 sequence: CSARDKDGTYEQYF. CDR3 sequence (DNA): TGCAGTGCTAGGGACAAGGACGGAACCTACGAGCAGTACTTC.

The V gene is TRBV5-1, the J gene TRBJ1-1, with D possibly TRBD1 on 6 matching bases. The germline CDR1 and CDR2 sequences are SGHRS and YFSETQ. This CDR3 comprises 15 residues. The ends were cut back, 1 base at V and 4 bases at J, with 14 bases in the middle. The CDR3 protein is CASSLKGGVGTEAFF. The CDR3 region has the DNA TGCGCCAGCAGCTTGAAAGGGGGAGTCGGCACTGAAGCTTTCTTT.

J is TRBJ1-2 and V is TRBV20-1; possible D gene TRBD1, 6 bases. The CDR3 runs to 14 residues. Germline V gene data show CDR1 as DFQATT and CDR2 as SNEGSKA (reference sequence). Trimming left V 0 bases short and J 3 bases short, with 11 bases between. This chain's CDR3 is CSARDYGQHYGYTF. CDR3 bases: TGCAGTGCTAGAGATTATGGACAGCACTATGGCTACACCTTC.

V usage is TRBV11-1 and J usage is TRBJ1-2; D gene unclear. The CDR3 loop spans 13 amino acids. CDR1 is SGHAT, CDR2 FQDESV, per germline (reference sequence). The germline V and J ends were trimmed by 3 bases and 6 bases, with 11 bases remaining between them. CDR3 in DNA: TGTGCCAGCAGCTTCGGGCCCGGCGATGGCTACACCTTC. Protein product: CASSFGPGDGYTF.

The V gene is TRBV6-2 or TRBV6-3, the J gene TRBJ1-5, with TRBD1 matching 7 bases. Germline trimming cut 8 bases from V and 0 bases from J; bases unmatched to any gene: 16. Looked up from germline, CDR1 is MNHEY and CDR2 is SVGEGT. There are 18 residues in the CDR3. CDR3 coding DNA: TGTGCCAGCTCGACAACGGTGGAGGACAGGTTTAGCAATCAGCCCCAGCATTTT. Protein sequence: CASSTTVEDRFSNQPQHF.

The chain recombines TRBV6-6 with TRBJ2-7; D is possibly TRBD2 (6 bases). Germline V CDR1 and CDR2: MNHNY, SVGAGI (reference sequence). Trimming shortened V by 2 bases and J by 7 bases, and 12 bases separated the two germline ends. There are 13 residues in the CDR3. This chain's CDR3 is CASSYGGTVEQYF. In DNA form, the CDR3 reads TGTGCCAGCAGTTACGGAGGGACTGTTGAGCAGTACTTC.